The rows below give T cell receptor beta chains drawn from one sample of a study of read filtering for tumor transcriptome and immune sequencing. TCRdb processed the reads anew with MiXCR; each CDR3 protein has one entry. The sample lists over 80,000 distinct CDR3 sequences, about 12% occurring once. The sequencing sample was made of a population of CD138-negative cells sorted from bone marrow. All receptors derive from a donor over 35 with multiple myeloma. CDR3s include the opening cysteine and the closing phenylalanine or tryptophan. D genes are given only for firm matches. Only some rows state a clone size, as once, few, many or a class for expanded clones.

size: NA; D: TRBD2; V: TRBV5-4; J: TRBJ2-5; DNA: TGTGCCAGCAGCTTTCCTAGCGGGAGTTCGGCAGAGACCCAGTACTTC; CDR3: CASSFPSGSSAETQYF
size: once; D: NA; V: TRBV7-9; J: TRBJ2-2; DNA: TGTGCCAGCAGCATTACCGGGATAGAAGTACTCACCGGGGAGCTGCTTTTT; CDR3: CASSITGIEVLTGELLF
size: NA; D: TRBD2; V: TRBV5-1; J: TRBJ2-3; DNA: TGCGCCAGCAGCTTGGGAGCGGGAGTAGTAGATACGCAGTATTTT; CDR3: CASSLGAGVVDTQYF
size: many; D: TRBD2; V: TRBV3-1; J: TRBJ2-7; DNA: TGTGCCAGCAGCCAAGAAGCGGGAGTGTACGAGCAGTACTTC; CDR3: CASSQEAGVYEQYF
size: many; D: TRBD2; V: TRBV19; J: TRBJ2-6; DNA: TGTGCCAGTAGTATTCGGACTAGCGGTTACTCTGGGGCCAACGTCCTGACTTTC; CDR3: CASSIRTSGYSGANVLTF
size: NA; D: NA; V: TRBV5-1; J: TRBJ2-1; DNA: TGCGCCAGCAGCCCAGGTTGGTACAATGAGCAGTTCTTC; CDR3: CASSPGWYNEQFF
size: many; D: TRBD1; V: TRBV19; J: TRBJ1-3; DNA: TGTGCCAGTAACAGGAGGACAGGCAACTCTGGAAACACCATATATTTT; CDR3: CASNRRTGNSGNTIYF
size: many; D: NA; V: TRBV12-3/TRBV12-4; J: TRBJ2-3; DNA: TGTGCCAGCAGTTTAGTCGGTAGCGCGGATACGCAGTATTTT; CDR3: CASSLVGSADTQYF
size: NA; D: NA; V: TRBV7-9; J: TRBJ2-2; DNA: TGTGCCAGCAGCTTGGGCCGGTCCCACACCGGGGAGCTGTTTTTT; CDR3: CASSLGRSHTGELFF
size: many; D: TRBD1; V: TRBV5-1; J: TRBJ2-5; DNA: TGCGCCAGCAGCTTGGCAGGGGGAGAGACCCAGTACTTC; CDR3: CASSLAGGETQYF
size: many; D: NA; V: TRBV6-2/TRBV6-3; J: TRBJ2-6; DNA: TGTGCCAGCAGCCAGAGCTCTGGGGCCAACGTCCTGACTTTC; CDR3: CASSQSSGANVLTF
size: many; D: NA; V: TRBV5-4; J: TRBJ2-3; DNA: TGTGCCAGCAGCACCGACACAGATACGCAGTATTTT; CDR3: CASSTDTDTQYF
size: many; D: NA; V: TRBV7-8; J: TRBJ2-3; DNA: TGTGCCAGCAGCCCGGCAACAGGGTTCGGGCCCACAGATACGCAGTATTTT; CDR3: CASSPATGFGPTDTQYF
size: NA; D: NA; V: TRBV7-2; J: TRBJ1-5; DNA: TGTGCCAGCTCACGGGGGGCAAGTAGCAATCAGCCCCAGCATTTT; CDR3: CASSRGASSNQPQHF
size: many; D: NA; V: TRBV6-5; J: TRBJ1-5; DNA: TGTGCCAGCAGTCGGGACATCTATAGCAATCAGCCCCAGCATTTT; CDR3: CASSRDIYSNQPQHF
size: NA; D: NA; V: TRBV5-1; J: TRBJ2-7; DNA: TGCGCCAGCAGCCCCCCCATACAGGGTGCCGAGCAGTACTTC; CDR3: CASSPPIQGAEQYF
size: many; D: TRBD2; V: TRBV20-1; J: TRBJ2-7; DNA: TGCAGTGCTAGAGCCGGGACTAGCCTCGAGCAGTACTTC; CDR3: CSARAGTSLEQYF
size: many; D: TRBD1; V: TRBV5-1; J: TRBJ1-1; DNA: TGCGCCAGCAAGGGACAGACGACTGAAGCTTTCTTT; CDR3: CASKGQTTEAFF
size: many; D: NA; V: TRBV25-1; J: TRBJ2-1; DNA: TGTGCCAGCAGTGGGGGGTCTGAGCAGTTCTTC; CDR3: CASSGGSEQFF
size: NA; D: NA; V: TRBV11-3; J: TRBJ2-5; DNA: TGTGCCAGCAGCCGTAAGACAGGTATTCAAGAGACCCAGTACTTC; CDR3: CASSRKTGIQETQYF
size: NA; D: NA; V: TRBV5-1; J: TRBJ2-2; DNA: TGCGCCAGCAGCTCGGACGGATTTAACACCGGGGAGCTGTTTTTT; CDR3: CASSSDGFNTGELFF
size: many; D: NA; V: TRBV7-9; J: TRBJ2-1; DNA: TGTGCCAGCAGCTTTGTTTCCGGTTACAATGAGCAGTTCTTC; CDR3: CASSFVSGYNEQFF
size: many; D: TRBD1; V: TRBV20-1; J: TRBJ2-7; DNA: TGCAGTGCTAGGGACAGGGCCTACGAGCAGTACTTC; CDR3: CSARDRAYEQYF
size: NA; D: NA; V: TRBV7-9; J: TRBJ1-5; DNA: TGTGCCAGCAGCTTAGGCGGCAAAGGGGATCAGCCCCAGCATTTT; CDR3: CASSLGGKGDQPQHF
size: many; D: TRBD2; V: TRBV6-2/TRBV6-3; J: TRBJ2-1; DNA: TGTGCCAGCAGGGTAGCGGGAGCTTTCGATGAGCAGTTCTTC; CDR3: CASRVAGAFDEQFF
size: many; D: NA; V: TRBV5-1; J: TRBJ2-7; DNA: TGCGCCAGCAGCACCCTGCCGGGCTCCTACGAGCAGTACTTC; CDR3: CASSTLPGSYEQYF
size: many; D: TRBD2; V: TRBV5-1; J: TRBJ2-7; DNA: TGTGCCAGCAGCTTCGGGGGGAGCTCCTACGAGCAGTACTTC; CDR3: CASSFGGSSYEQYF
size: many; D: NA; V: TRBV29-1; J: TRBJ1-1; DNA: TGCAGCGTTGAAGGACAGATGAACACTGAAGCTTTCTTT; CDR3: CSVEGQMNTEAFF
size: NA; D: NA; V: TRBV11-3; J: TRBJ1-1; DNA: TGTGCCAGCAGCTTAGCCCAGATTATGAACACTGAAGCTTTCTTT; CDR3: CASSLAQIMNTEAFF
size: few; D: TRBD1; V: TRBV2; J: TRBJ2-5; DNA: TGTGCCAGCAGAGGGGACAGAAATATTCAAGAGACCCAGTACTTC; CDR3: CASRGDRNIQETQYF
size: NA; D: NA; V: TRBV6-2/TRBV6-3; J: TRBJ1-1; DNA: TGTGCCGGCTCCGGGAGGCAGGGTGGTGAAGCTTTCTTT; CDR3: CAGSGRQGGEAFF
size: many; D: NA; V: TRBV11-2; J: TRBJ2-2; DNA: TGTGCCAGCAGTTCTATGGGCACCGGGGAGCTGTTTTTT; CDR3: CASSSMGTGELFF